A single sample is the source of the 13 T cell receptor beta chains below, sequenced in a study of identical twins. Via MiXCR, TCRdb re-called the 5' RACE reads, giving one row per CDR3 protein. The sample lists under 300,000 distinct CDR3 sequences, around 15% occurring once. Sequencing was performed on memory (CD45RO+) T cells sorted from blood. These receptors were obtained from a woman between 18 and 30 years old in good health.

The table lists this clonotype with many counts. The chain combines TRBV2 with TRBJ2-3; D is unresolved. The CDR3 loop spans 12 amino acids. Germline CDR1 is SNHLY and CDR2 is FYNNEI. V was shortened by 6 bases and J by 2 bases, with 6 bases between the two germline ends. The CDR3 is CASRGYTDTQYF. The DNA of the CDR3 is TGTGCCAGCAGGGGATACACAGATACGCAGTATTTT. Based on the CDR3 plus reference TRBV2 and TRBJ2-3, the full variable domain is EPEVTQTPSHQVTQMGQEVILRCVPISNHLYFYWYRQILGQKVEFLVSFYNNEISEKSEIFDDQFSVERPDGSNFTLKIRSTKLEDSAMYFCASRGYTDTQYFGPGTRLTVL.

Many counts were recorded for this clonotype. The V and J genes are TRBV6-1 and TRBJ1-2; D might be TRBD1 (6 bases). In germline, CDR1 is MNHNS, CDR2 SASEGT. Deletions cut 6 bases from V and 2 bases from J, with 22 bases between. The CDR3 runs 17 residues. The CDR3 sequence: CASRSTGPGAINYGYTF. CDR3 nucleotide sequence: TGTGCCAGCAGATCAACGGGGCCAGGGGCTATAAACTATGGCTACACCTTC.

CDR3 amino acids: CASTLSQGVYGYTF. For the CDR3, the DNA is TGTGCCAGCACCCTCTCACAGGGGGTCTATGGCTACACCTTC. V is TRBV2 and J is TRBJ1-2, with 8 bases matching TRBD1. There are 14 residues in the CDR3. V shed 7 bases and J 4 bases; nucleotides not matched to a gene: 8. CDR1 is SNHLY and CDR2 is FYNNEI in the germline V gene.

Only a few counts were recorded for this clonotype. V gene TRBV3-1 combines with J gene TRBJ1-6, with D perhaps matching TRBD1 (5 bases). Trimming left V 1 base short and J 10 bases short, with 8 bases between. Germline loops: CDR1 LGHDT, CDR2 YNNKEL (reference sequence). The CDR3 spans 13 residues. CDR3 coding DNA: TGTGCCAGCAGCCAAGGGGACGGGTCACCCCTCCACTTT. It specifies CASSQGDGSPLHF.

This clonotype was seen only a few times. The CDR3 sequence is CASGSTAGTVKAFF. CDR3 DNA: TGTGCTAGTGGCTCTACTGCCGGGACTGTAAAAGCTTTCTTT. V and J are TRBV12-5 and TRBJ1-1, with D possibly being TRBD1 (5 bases). The ends were cut back, 6 bases at V and 9 bases at J, with 20 bases in the middle. The germline V gene encodes CDR1 LGHNT and CDR2 FRNRAP. The CDR3 sequence is 14 residues long.

In the case of this clonotype: At one of its ends the junction is not consistent with the germline gene, which may arise from a read error. This chain connects TRBV20-1 to TRBJ2-3; tentative D call: TRBD1 (6 bases). CDR1 is DFQATT and CDR2 is SNEGSKA in the germline V gene (reference sequence). This CDR3 region has 12 residues. The CDR3 here is CSARDRTDTQYF. Written as DNA, the CDR3 is TGCAGTGCCAGAGACAGGACAGATACGCAGTATTTT.

This clonotype showed up many times. This rearrangement joins TRBV28 to TRBJ2-6; no definite D call. Germline V lookup: CDR1 MDHEN, CDR2 SYDVKM. Trimming took off 5 bases at V and 0 bases at J, with 14 bases between the two ends. The CDR3 is 17 residues long. CDR3 DNA: TGTGCCAGCAGTCCTATTGGAGCATACTCTGGGGCCAACGTCCTGACTTTC. Protein sequence: CASSPIGAYSGANVLTF.

The CDR3 here is CASSLTFGQETDTQYF. The CDR3 DNA is TGTGCCAGCAGCTTAACGTTCGGGCAGGAGACAGATACGCAGTATTTT. The chain uses TRBV7-3 and TRBJ2-3, with D uncertain. Trimming took off 0 bases at V and 3 bases at J, with 13 bases between the two ends. Germline V gives CDR1 SGHTA, CDR2 FQGTGA. The CDR3 loop spans 16 amino acids. The whole variable domain, remainder taken from reference TRBV7-3 and TRBJ2-3, is GAGVSQTPSNKVTEKGKYVELRCDPISGHTALYWYRQSLGQGPEFLIYFQGTGAADDSGLPNDRFFAVRPEGSVSTLKIQRTERGDSAVYLCASSLTFGQETDTQYFGPGTRLTVL.

The chain carries TRBV20-1 and TRBJ2-1; D gene uncertain. Germline CDR1 reads DFQATT; CDR2 reads SNEGSKA (reference sequence). CDR3 length: 10 amino acids. V lost 6 bases and J lost 3, with 3 bases in between. CDR3 sequence: CSAVYNEQFF. CDR3 DNA sequence: TGCAGTGCGGTCTACAATGAGCAGTTCTTC.

This clonotype was picked up many times. The chain couples TRBV5-1 to TRBJ2-2; 8 bases map to TRBD1. Germline CDR1 is SGHRS and CDR2 is YFSETQ. There are 15 residues in the CDR3. Trimming removed 4 bases from V and 6 bases from J; junction bases left unmatched: 8. The DNA of the CDR3 is TGCGCCAGCAGCCTTGGACAGGGTTATCCCGGGGAGCTGTTTTTT. Its translation is CASSLGQGYPGELFF.

The rearrangement links TRBV28 to TRBJ2-7, with D tentatively TRBD1 (5 bases). CDR3 length equals 15 residues. Trimming stripped 7 bases from V and 3 bases from J, with 19 bases between. Germline V lookup: CDR1 MDHEN, CDR2 SYDVKM. The CDR3 here is CASTPSDRLYYEQYF. The CDR3 nucleotides read TGTGCCAGCACCCCGTCCGACAGACTTTACTACGAGCAGTACTTC.

There are many counts of this clonotype. V is TRBV7-8 and J is TRBJ2-1, with D uncertain. Germline V gene sequence: CDR1 SGHVS, CDR2 FQNEAQ. The CDR3 sequence is 16 residues long. V was trimmed by 7 bases and J by 1 base, leaving 17 bases between them. The CDR3 sequence is CASTTSGRQSYNEQFF. CDR3 nucleotide sequence: TGTGCCAGCACCACCAGTGGCAGGCAGTCCTACAATGAGCAGTTCTTC. The full variable domain, in which reference TRBV7-8 and TRBJ2-1 provide the parts outside the CDR3, is GAGVSQSPRYKVAKRGQDVALRCDPISGHVSLFWYQQALGQGPEFLTYFQNEAQLDKSGLPSDRFFAERPEGSVSTLKIQRTQQEDSAVYLCASTTSGRQSYNEQFFGPGTRLTVL.

The chain employs TRBV6-1 and TRBJ1-5, with D unclear. The CDR3 has 13 amino acids. From germline, CDR1 is MNHNS and CDR2 SASEGT. V was pared by 2 bases and J by 5 bases, with 7 bases between. In DNA, the CDR3 is TGTGCCAGCAGTGAATTCCGGGATCAGCCCCAGCATTTT. It is translated as CASSEFRDQPQHF.